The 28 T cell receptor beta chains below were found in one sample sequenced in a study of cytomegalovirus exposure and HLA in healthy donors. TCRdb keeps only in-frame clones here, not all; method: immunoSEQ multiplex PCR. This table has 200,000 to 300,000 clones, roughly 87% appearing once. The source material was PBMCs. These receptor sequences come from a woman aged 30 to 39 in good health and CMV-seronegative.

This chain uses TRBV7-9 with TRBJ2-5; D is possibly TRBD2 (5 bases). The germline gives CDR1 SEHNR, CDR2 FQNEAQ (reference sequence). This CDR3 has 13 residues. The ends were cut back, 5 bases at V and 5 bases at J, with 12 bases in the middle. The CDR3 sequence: CASSLGLPETQYF. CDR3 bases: TGTGCCAGCAGCCTTGGACTTCCCGAGACCCAGTACTTC.

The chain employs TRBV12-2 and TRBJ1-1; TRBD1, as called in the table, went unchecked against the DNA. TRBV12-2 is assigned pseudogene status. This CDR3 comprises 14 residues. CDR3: CASRFTGVNTEAFF. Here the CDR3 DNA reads TGTGCAAGTCGCTTCACAGGGGTGAACACTGAAGCTTTCTTT.

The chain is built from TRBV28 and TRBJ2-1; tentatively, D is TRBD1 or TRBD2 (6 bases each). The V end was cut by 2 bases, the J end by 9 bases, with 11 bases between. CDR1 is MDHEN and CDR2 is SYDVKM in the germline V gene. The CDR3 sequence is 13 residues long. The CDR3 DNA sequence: TGTGCCAGCAGTTTACCTCGGGGGCCTGAGCAGTTCTTC. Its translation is CASSLPRGPEQFF.

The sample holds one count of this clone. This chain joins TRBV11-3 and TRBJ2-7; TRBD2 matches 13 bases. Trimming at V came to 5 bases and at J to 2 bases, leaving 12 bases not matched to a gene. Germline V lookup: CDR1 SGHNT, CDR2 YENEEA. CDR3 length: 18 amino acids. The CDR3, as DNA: TGTGCCAGCAGCCTAGGACTAGCGGGAGAAGGTGGGGCCTACGAGCAGTACTTC. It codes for CASSLGLAGEGGAYEQYF. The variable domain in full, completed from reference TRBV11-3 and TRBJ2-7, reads EAGVVQSPRYKIIEKKQPVAFWCNPISGHNTLYWYLQNLGQGPELLIRYENEEAVDDSQLPKDRFSAERLKGVDSTLKIQPAELGDSAVYLCASSLGLAGEGGAYEQYFGPGTRLTVT.

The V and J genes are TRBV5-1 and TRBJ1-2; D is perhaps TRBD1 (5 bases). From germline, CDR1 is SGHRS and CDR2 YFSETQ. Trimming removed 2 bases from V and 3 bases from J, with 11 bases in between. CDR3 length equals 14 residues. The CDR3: CASSFGPGDYGYTF. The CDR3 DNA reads TGCGCCAGCAGCTTCGGACCGGGGGACTATGGCTACACCTTC.

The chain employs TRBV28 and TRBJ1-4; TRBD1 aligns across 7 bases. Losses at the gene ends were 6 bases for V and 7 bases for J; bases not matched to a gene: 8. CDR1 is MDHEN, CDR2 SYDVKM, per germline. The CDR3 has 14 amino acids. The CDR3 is CASRGAGGPEKLFF. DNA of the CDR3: TGTGCCAGCAGGGGGGCAGGGGGACCTGAAAAACTGTTTTTT.

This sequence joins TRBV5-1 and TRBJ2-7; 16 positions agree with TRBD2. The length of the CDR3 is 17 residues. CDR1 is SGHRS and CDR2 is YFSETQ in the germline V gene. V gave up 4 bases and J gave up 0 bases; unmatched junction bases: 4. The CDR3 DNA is TGCGCCAGCAGCCCGGGACTAGCGGGAGGGAGCTCCTACGAGCAGTACTTC. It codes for CASSPGLAGGSSYEQYF.

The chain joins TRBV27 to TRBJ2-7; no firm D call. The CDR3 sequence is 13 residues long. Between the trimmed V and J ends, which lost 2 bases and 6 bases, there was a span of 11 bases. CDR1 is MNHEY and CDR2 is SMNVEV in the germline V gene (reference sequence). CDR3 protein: CASSLGFGVEQYF. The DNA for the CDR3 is TGTGCCAGCAGTTTAGGTTTCGGCGTCGAGCAGTACTTC.

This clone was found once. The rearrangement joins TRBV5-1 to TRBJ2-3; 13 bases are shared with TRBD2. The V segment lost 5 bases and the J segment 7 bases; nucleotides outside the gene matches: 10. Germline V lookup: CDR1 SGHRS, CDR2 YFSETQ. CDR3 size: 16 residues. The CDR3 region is CASSLTGTSGTNTQYF. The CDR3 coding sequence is TGCGCCAGCAGTTTAACCGGGACTAGCGGGACTAATACGCAGTATTTT.

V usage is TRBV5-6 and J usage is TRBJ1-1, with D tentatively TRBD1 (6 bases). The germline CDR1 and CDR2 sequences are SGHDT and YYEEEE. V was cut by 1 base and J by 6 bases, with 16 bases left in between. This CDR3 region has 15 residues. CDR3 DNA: TGTGCCAGCAGCTTGTGGGCAGGGGCGTACTCTGAAGCTTTCTTT. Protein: CASSLWAGAYSEAFF.

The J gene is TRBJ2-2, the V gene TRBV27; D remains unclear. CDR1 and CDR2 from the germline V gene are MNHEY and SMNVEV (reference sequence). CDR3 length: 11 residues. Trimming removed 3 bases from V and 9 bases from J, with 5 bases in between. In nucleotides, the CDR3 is TGTGCCAGCAGTTTCGGCCGGGAGCTGTTTTTT. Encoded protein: CASSFGRELFF.

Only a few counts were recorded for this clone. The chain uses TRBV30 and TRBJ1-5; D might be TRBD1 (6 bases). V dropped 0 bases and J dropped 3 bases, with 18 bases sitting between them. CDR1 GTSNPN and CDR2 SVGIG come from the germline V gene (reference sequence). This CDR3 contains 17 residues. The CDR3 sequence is CAWSVGTRPPHNQPQHF. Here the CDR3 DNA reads TGTGCCTGGAGTGTAGGGACAAGACCCCCACACAATCAGCCCCAGCATTTT. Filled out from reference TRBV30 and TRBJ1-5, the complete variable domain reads SQTIHQWPATLVQPVGSPLSLECTVEGTSNPNLYWYRQAAGRGLQLLFYSVGIGQISSEVPQNLSASRPQDRQFILSSKKLLLSDSGFYLCAWSVGTRPPHNQPQHFGDGTRLSIL.

The CDR3 reads CASSPLIRGRETEAFF. The CDR3 nucleotides read TGTGCCAGCAGCCCACTGATCAGGGGGCGCGAGACTGAAGCTTTCTTT. The chain couples TRBV5-4 to TRBJ1-1; 8 nucleotides align to TRBD1. The J segment lost 5 bases and the V segment lost 4 bases, leaving 13 bases of the junction unmatched. This CDR3 region has 16 residues. Per the germline V gene, CDR1 is SGHNT and CDR2 is YYREEE (reference sequence).

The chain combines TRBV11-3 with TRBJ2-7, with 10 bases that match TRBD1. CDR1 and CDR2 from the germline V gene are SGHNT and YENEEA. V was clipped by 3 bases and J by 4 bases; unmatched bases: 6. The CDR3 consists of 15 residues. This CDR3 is CASSLKDRGAYEQYF. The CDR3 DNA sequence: TGTGCCAGCAGCTTGAAGGACAGGGGGGCATACGAGCAGTACTTC.

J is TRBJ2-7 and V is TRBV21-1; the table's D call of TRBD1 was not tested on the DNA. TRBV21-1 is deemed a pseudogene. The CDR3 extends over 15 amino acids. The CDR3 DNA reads TGTGCCAGCAGCGCAGGGACAGGGGACTCCTACGAGCAGTACTTC. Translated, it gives CASSAGTGDSYEQYF.

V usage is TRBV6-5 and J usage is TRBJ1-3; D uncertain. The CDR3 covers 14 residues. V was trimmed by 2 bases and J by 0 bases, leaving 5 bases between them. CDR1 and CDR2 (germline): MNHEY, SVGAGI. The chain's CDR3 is CASSYPSSGNTIYF. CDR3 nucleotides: TGTGCCAGCAGTTACCCTAGCTCTGGAAACACCATATATTTT.

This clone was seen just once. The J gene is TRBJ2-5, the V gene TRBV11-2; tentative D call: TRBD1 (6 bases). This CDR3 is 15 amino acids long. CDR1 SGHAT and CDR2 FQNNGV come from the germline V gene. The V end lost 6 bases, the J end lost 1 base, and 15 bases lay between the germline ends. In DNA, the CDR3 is TGTGCCAGCAGATCCGTTAAAGGGGGCCAAGAGACCCAGTACTTC. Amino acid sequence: CASRSVKGGQETQYF.

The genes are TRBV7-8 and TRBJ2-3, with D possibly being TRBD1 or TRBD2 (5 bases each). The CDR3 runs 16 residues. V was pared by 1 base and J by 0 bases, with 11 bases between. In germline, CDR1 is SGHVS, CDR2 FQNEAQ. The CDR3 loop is CASSLGGRTSTDTQYF. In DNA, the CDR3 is TGTGCCAGCAGCTTAGGGGGGAGAACTAGCACAGATACGCAGTATTTT.

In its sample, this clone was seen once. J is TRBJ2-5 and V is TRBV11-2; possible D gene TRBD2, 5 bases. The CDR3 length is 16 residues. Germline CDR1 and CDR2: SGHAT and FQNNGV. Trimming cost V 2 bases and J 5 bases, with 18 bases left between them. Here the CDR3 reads CASSLNPPGNGETQYF. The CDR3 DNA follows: TGTGCCAGCAGCTTAAACCCCCCGGGAAATGGCGAGACCCAGTACTTC.

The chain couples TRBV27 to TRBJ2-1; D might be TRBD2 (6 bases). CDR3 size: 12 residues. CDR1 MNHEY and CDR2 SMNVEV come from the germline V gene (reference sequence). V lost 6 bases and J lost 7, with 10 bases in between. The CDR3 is CASSLTSNEQFF. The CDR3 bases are TGTGCCAGCAGCCTGACTAGTAATGAGCAGTTCTTC.

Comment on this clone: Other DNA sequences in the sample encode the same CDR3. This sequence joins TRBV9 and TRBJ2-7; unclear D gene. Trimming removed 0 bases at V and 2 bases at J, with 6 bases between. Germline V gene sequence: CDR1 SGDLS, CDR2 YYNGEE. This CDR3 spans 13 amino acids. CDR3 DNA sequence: TGTGCCAGCAGCGTAGGCCCAACCTACGAGCAGTACTTC. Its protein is CASSVGPTYEQYF.

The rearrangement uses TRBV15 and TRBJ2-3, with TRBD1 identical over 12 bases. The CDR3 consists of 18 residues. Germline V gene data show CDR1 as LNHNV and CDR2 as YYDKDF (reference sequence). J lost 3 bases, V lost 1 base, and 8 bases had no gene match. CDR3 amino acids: CATSRVPGQGARTDTQYF. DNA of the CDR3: TGTGCCACCAGCAGAGTCCCGGGACAGGGGGCGCGGACAGATACGCAGTATTTT.

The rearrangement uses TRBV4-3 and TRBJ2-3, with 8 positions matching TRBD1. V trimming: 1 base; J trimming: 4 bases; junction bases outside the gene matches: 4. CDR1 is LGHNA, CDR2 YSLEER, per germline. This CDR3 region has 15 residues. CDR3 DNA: TGCGCCAGCAGCCAAGCAGACAGGGGTGCAGATACGCAGTATTTT. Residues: CASSQADRGADTQYF.

The CDR3 nucleotides are TGTGCCAGCAGCCAACTCAGGACCCAGTACTTC. This sequence encodes CASSQLRTQYF. The V and J genes are TRBV7-8 and TRBJ2-5; D unclear. The length of the CDR3 is 11 residues. Trimming pared 5 bases from V and 7 bases from J, leaving 8 bases between. The germline CDR1 and CDR2 sequences are SGHVS and FQNEAQ.

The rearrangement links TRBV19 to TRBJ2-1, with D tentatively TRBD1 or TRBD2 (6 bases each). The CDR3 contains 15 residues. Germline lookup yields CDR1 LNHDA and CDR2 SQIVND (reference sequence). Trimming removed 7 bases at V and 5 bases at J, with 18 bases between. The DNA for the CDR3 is TGTGCCAGTACCTTGGGGACAAGGGGGGACAATGAGCAGTTCTTC. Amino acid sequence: CASTLGTRGDNEQFF.

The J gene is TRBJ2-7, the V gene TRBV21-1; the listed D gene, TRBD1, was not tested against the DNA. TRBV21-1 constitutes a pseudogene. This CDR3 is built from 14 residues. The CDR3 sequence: CASSKWDRDYEQYF. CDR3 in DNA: TGTGCCAGCAGCAAATGGGACAGAGACTACGAGCAGTACTTC.

CDR3 amino acids: CAWSTQGEAFF. CDR3 sequence (DNA): TGTGCCTGGAGTACGCAGGGGGAAGCTTTCTTT. The rearrangement links TRBV30 to TRBJ1-1; D possibly corresponds to TRBD1 (6 bases). The CDR3 is 11 amino acids. From germline, CDR1 is GTSNPN and CDR2 SVGIG (reference sequence). V lost 2 bases to trimming and J lost 8 bases, with 9 bases between them. Drawing the rest from reference TRBV30 and TRBJ1-1, the complete variable domain is SQTIHQWPATLVQPVGSPLSLECTVEGTSNPNLYWYRQAAGRGLQLLFYSVGIGQISSEVPQNLSASRPQDRQFILSSKKLLLSDSGFYLCAWSTQGEAFFGQGTRLTVV.

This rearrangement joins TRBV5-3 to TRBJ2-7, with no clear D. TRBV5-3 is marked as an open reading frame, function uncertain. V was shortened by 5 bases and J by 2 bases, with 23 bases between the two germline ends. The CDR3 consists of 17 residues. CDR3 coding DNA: TGTGCCAGAAGACCCAGACGGTTCCAGGACCTTACCTACGAGCAGTACTTC. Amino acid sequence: CARRPRRFQDLTYEQYF.